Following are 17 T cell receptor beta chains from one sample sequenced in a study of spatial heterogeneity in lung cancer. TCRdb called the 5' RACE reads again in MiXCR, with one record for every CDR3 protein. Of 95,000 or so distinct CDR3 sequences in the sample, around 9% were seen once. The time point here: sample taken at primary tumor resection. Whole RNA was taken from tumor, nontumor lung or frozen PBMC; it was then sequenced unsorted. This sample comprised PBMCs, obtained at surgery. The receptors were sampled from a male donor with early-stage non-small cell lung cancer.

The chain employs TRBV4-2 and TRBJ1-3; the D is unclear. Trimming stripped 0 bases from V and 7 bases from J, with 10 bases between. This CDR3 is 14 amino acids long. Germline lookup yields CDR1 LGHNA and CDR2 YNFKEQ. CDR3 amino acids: CASSQDPQANTIYF. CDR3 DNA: TGTGCCAGCAGCCAAGATCCCCAGGCTAACACCATATATTTT.

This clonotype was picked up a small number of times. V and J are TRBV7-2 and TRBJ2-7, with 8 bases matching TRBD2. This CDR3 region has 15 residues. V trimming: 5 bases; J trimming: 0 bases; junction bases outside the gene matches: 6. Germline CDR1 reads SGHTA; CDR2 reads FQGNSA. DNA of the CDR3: TGTGCCAGCAGCCAGACTAGCGAGAGCTCCTACGAGCAGTACTTC. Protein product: CASSQTSESSYEQYF.

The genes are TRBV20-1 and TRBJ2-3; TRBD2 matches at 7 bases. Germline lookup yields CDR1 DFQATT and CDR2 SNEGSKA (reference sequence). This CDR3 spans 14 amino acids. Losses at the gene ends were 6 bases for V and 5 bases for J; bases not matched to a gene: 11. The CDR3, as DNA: TGCAGTGCCAAAAGCGGGAACTCTGGAGATACGCAGTATTTT. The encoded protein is CSAKSGNSGDTQYF.

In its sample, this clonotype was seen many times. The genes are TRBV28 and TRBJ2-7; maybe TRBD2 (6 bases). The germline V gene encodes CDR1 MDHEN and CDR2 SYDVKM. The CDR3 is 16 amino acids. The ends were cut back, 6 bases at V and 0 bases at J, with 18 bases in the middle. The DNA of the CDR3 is TGTGCCAGCAGAGGGTCCGGGACTTGGTACTCCTACGAGCAGTACTTC. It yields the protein CASRGSGTWYSYEQYF.

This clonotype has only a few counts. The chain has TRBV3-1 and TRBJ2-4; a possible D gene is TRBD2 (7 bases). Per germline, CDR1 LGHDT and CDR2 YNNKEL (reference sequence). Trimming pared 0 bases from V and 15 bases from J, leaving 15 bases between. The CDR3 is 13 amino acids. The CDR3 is CASSQDVRGGVYF. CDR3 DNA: TGTGCCAGCAGCCAAGATGTTAGGGGGGGCGTGTACTTC.

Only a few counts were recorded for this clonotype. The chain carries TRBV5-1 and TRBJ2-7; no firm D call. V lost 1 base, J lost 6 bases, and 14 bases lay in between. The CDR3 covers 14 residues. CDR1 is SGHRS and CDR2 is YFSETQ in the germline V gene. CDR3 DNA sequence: TGCGCCAGCAGCTTGTCATCCGGACCAGGCGAGCAGTACTTC. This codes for CASSLSSGPGEQYF.

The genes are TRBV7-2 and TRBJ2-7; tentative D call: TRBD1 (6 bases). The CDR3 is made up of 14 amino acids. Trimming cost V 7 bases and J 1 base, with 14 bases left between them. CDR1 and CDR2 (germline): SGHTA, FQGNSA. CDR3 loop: CASTVQGRSYEQYF. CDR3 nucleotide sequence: TGTGCCAGCACCGTACAGGGACGTTCCTACGAGCAGTACTTC.

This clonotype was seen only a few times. The CDR3, as DNA: TGTGCCAGCAGCTTAAACTTCCTCCAGGGGGAGACCCAGTACTTC. Amino acid sequence: CASSLNFLQGETQYF. The V gene is TRBV11-2, the J gene TRBJ2-5; D is possibly TRBD1 (6 bases). CDR1 and CDR2 from the germline V gene are SGHAT and FQNNGV. Trimming pared 2 bases from V and 5 bases from J, leaving 15 bases between. The CDR3 has 15 amino acids.

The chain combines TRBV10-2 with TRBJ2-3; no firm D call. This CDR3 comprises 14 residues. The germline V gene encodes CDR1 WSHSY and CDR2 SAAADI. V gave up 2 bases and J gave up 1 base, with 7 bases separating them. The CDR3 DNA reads TGCGCCAGCAGTGAGATACTCCGCACAGATACGCAGTATTTT. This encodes CASSEILRTDTQYF.

The CDR3: CASSQGGADNEQFF. CDR3 nucleotides: TGCGCCAGCAGCCAAGGAGGGGCCGACAATGAGCAGTTCTTC. The chain links TRBV4-3 to TRBJ2-1, with D possibly called TRBD1 or TRBD2 (5 bases each). Germline V lookup: CDR1 LGHNA, CDR2 YSLEER. The CDR3 loop spans 14 amino acids. V was pared by 1 base and J by 5 bases, with 9 bases between.

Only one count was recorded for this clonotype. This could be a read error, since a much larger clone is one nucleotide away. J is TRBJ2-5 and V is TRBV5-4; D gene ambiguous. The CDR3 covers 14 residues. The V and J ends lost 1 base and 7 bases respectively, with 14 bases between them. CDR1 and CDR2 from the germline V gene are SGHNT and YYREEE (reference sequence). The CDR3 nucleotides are TGTGCCAGCAGCTTGAGGCGTAGTAAAGCGACCCAGTACTTC. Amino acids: CASSLRRSKATQYF.

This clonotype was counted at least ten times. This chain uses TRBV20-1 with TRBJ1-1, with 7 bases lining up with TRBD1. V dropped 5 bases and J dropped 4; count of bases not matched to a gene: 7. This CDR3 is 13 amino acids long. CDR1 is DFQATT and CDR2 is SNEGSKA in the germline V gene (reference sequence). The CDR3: CSASPGGSTEAFF. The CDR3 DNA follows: TGCAGTGCTTCCCCAGGGGGTAGCACTGAAGCTTTCTTT.

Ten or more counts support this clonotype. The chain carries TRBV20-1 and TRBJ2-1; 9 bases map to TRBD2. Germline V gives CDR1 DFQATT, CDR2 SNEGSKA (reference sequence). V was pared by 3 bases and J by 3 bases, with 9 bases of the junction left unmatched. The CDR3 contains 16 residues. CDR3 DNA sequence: TGCAGTGCTAGTTCAATTCAGCGGGAGGACTACAATGAGCAGTTCTTC. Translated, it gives CSASSIQREDYNEQFF.

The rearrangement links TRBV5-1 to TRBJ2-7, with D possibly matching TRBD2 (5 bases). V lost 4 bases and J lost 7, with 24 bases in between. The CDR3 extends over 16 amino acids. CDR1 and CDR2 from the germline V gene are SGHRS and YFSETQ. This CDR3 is CASSPGIASSLEEQYF. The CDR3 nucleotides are TGCGCCAGCAGCCCGGGGATTGCCTCCTCCCTAGAAGAGCAGTACTTC.

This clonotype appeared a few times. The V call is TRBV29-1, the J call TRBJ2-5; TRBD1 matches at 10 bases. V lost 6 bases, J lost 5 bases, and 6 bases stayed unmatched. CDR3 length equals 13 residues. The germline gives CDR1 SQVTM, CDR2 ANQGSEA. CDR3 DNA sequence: TGCAGCGTCGACAGGGGGCCACGGGAGACCCAGTACTTC. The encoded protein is CSVDRGPRETQYF.

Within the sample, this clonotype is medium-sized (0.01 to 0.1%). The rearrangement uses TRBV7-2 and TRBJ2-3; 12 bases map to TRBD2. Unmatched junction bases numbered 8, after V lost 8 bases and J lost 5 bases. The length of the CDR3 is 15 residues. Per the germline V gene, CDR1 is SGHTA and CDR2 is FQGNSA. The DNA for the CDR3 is TGTGCCAGCTCCTTCCTAGCGGGGGGGCAAGATACGCAGTATTTT. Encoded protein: CASSFLAGGQDTQYF. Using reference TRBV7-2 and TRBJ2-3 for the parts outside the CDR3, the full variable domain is GAGVSQSPSNKVTEKGKDVELRCDPISGHTALYWYRQSLGQGLEFLIYFQGNSAPDKSGLPSDRFSAERTGGSVSTLTIQRTQQEDSAVYLCASSFLAGGQDTQYFGPGTRLTVL.

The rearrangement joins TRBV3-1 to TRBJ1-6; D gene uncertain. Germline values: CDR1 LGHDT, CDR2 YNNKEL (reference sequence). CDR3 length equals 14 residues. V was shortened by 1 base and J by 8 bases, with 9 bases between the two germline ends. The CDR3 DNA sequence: TGTGCCAGCAGCCAAGGTCAATCCGATTCACCCCTCCACTTT. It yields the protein CASSQGQSDSPLHF. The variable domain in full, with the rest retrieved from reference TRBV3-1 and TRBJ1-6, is DTAVSQTPKYLVTQMGNDKSIKCEQNLGHDTMYWYKQDSKKFLKIMFSYNNKELIINETVPNRFSPKSPDKAHLNLHINSLELGDSAVYFCASSQGQSDSPLHFGNGTRLTVT.